This T cell receptor (beta chain) was recorded in a study of a mutant IDH1 vaccine in newly diagnosed glioma. Time point defined: week 47, end of study. A 20-mer mutant IDH1 peptide at 300 ug was injected subcutaneously with topical imiquimod. Only in-frame clones appear in the TCRdb table, and some are missing; sequencing was by immunoSEQ multiplex PCR. Here the sample spans under 40,000 clones, roughly 89% being singletons. Trimming pared 6 bases from V and 0 bases from J, leaving 18 bases between. CDR3 length: 17 residues. Germline values: CDR1 MGHDK, CDR2 SYGVNS. Concerning this clone: Its antigen remains unknown.

This TCR came from a man in his forties with glioma. This chain links TRBV25-1 with TRBJ1-3, with no clear D. The sequences come from PBMCs, collected from a glioma patient whose treatment included an IDH1 peptide vaccine. The CDR3, as DNA: TGTGCCAGCAGCCCCCGGCGGGCTATTGGCTCTGGAAACACCATATATTTT. As protein: CASSPRRAIGSGNTIYF. The whole variable domain, remainder taken from reference TRBV25-1 and TRBJ1-3, is EADIYQTPRYLVIGTGKKITLECSQTMGHDKMYWYQQDPGMELHLIHYSYGVNSTEKGDLSSESTVSRIRTEHFPLTLESARPSHTSQYLCASSPRRAIGSGNTIYFGEGSWLTVV.